The entry below gives a single T cell receptor (beta chain) sequence along with its context. What this receptor recognizes is not known. No clone much larger than this one lies a single base away; base qualities are absent. The trial excluded patients who had a history of autoimmune disease or who were on systemic immunosuppression. In every dose cohort, peripheral blood was drawn for TCR sequencing at baseline, cycle 4 day 1, and cycle 7 day 1. Samples were obtained from an open-label, multicenter, first-in-human phase I dose-escalation trial of ivuxolimab. Adults with locally advanced or metastatic head and neck squamous cell, hepatocellular, melanoma or renal cell carcinoma were enrolled in the trial. Before TCR sequencing, CD4+ and CD8+ T cells were separately sorted from peripheral blood. The data originate from a study of OX40 agonist ivuxolimab in advanced cancers. Regarding the study in general: Ivuxolimab was an agonistic, fully human IgG2 monoclonal antibody directed against OX40 (CD134), a costimulatory receptor. Intravenous ivuxolimab was administered to patients every 2 weeks at six dose levels: 0.01, 0.1, 0.3, 1.5, 3 and 10 mg/kg. Of the 50 or so patients in dose escalation, 19 had hepatocellular carcinoma, some 15 had melanoma, 9 had renal cell carcinoma and 9 had head and neck cancer. In the dose-escalation cohort, 65% to 90% of patients were male, and the mean age was about 55 years, with a range of roughly 20 to 85. Patients were allowed to have had prior anti-PD-1, anti-PD-L1 or anti-CTLA-4 therapy, and 40% of the dose-escalation patients had been treated with checkpoint inhibitors. Partial responses occurred in three dose-escalation patients: two with cutaneous melanoma and one with hepatocellular carcinoma. The point of sequencing TCRbeta in the periphery was to test whether ivuxolimab changed TCR sequence diversity and drove clonal T-cell expansion. The paper describes the monotherapy dose-escalation part (N ≈ 52 patients) of the phase I trial of ivuxolimab. Beyond this particular receptor, the publication reports: Antigen specificity was not determined for the clonally expanded peripheral T cells. On average, CD8+ T cells showed more expanded clones than CD4+ T cells after ivuxolimab. Low levels of normalized T-cell clonal expansion were also seen in some patients who did not respond. At doses of 0.1 to 3.0 mg/kg, clonal expansion of both CD4+ and CD8+ blood T cells was observed from baseline to week 6. In the 0.1-3.0 mg/kg groups, partial responders had among the lowest normalized peripheral clonal expansion, particularly in CD8+ T cells.

Genomic DNA was isolated from the sorted cells so that the TCRbeta CDR3 region could be sequenced. The immunoSEQ Assay was used for sequencing of TCRbeta CDR3 regions. Drawn from immuneACCESS, this table holds only the in-frame rearrangements with V and J called that TCRdb kept. Clones are partly lost; checked studies trace under half to an unresolved V gene and leave the rest unexplained. The sample table contains 20,000 to 30,000 clones; only one count was recorded for around four fifths of them. The top ten clones comprise about 2% of the sample. V drops 5 bases and J drops 6 bases, leaving 18 bases in between. CDR1 and CDR2 were assigned from the germline V gene as MDHEN and SYDVKM. The CDR3 has 15 amino acids, counting the end cysteine and phenylalanine. Left in the record is the CDR3 DNA by itself, 45 bases read in frame from the first base.

This specimen was CD4+ or CD8+ T cells sorted from blood, taken in a trial of the OX40 agonist ivuxolimab. The TCR comes from an adult with an advanced solid tumor such as melanoma, head and neck, liver or kidney cancer. This receptor chain uses TRBV28 and TRBJ2-3; the best D guess is TRBD1, with 6 bases matching. The CDR3 region has the sequence CASSPLGAGVDTQYF. The DNA sequence follows: TGTGCCAGCAGTCCCCTGGGGGCCGGGGTGGATACGCAGTATTTT.